This TCR beta chain was retrieved from a study of metastatic and nonmetastatic thyroid tumors (dated by TCRdb to the early 2020s). Broadly, across the study: Repertoires were compared across peripheral blood and tumor or nodule tissue samples from malignant and benign thyroid patients. Study-wide conclusions, independent of this receptor: In both blood and tumor samples, TCR beta diversity was reported to be significantly higher in malignant tumors than in benign nodules.

None of the patients had been given any treatment before thyroid surgery. Patient clinical samples collected from 2012 to 2018 were retrospectively analysed using T-cell receptor beta sequencing. The CDR3 starts with the cysteine, ends with the phenylalanine, and has 15 residues. This entry keeps only the CDR3 DNA: 45 bases, framed from base 1. V is cut back by 5 bases and J by 7 bases, with 14 bases in the junction unmatched. CDR1 and CDR2 are drawn from the germline V gene (reference sequence): SGHNT, YYREEE. This clone was seen ten or more times. No antigen is known for it. One base away there is no much larger clone; base qualities are not given. Library preparation was by PCR. The sequencer listed for this sample is Illumina HiSeq 4000. High-throughput sequencing was used to profile the TCR beta-chain CDR3 region of each patient. The original methods were these. CDR3 differences across clinicopathological groups were used to build a classifier for discriminating distant-metastatic papillary thyroid cancer patients. To measure repertoire diversity the researchers used the Shannon index, while the Morisita-Horn index served to gauge how similar the tumor and blood repertoires were. TCRdb reran the public reads through fastp at Q25 and MiXCR, keeping productive beta chains. TCRdb assigned the V and J calls; the authors' analysis was not used. The sample table holds roughly 16,000 clones, of which approximately 14% were seen once. Roughly 17% of the sample is taken by the ten largest.

The sample consisted of blood. This TCR was recovered from a female donor with papillary thyroid cancer or a benign thyroid nodule (not recorded which). Some clones in this sample may be carry-over from other donors' samples. The chain couples TRBV5-4 to TRBJ1-2; 7 of the junction bases match TRBD1. The CDR3 amino acid sequence is: CASRKGGQGSLGYTF. The bases are TGTGCCAGCAGAAAAGGGGGCCAGGGGAGTCTTGGCTACACCTTC.